The next 11 T cell receptor beta chains were all read from a single sample in a study of blood T cell repertoires in COVID-19. Generated by immunoSEQ multiplex PCR, the TCRdb table keeps only in-frame clones and is missing some. The sample gives more than 95,000 clones, about 91% of which show up once; 5% to 6.5% is in the top ten. The specimen was peripheral blood. These receptors all come from a human donor in a cohort sampled during active COVID-19.

The gene calls are TRBV7-6 and TRBJ2-7; 7 nucleotides agree with TRBD2. From germline, CDR1 is SGHVS and CDR2 FNYEAQ. V shed 5 bases and J 5 bases; nucleotides not matched to a gene: 6. This CDR3 comprises 13 residues. CDR3 sequence (DNA): TGTGCCAGCAGCGACCCGGGAGGCCACGAGCAGTACTTC. Translating it yields CASSDPGGHEQYF. Looking up the rest from reference TRBV7-6 and TRBJ2-7 gives the full variable domain: GAGVSQSPRYKVTKRGQDVALRCDPISGHVSLYWYRQALGQGPEFLTYFNYEAQQDKSGLPNDRFSAERPEGSISTLTIQRTEQRDSAMYRCASSDPGGHEQYFGPGTRLTVT.

The rearrangement uses TRBV13 and TRBJ2-7; possible D gene TRBD2, 5 bases. The CDR3 has 13 amino acids. V shed 6 bases and J shed 4 bases, with 13 bases lying between them. Germline V gives CDR1 PRHDT, CDR2 FYEKMQ (reference sequence). CDR3 sequence: CASRSYGVYEQYF. CDR3 DNA sequence: TGTGCCAGCAGATCATACGGGGTTTACGAGCAGTACTTC.

This clone was seen once. J is TRBJ2-3 and V is TRBV7-9, with a tentative D call TRBD1 (6 bases). The length of the CDR3 is 16 residues. With 5 bases removed from V and 2 bases from J, the gap between germline ends came to 17 bases. The V gene's germline CDR1 is SEHNR and CDR2 FQNEAQ (reference sequence). The CDR3 protein is CASSRTRTDSTDTQYF. The CDR3 DNA follows: TGTGCCAGCAGCCGCACCCGGACAGACTCCACAGATACGCAGTATTTT.

The rearrangement uses TRBV13 and TRBJ2-7; 15 bases are a match to TRBD2. Unmatched junction bases numbered 10, after V lost 6 bases and J lost 7 bases. Germline V CDR1 and CDR2: PRHDT, FYEKMQ (reference sequence). CDR3 length: 16 residues. The CDR3 sequence is CASRLGLAGGPGEQYF. The CDR3 bases are TGTGCCAGCAGACTAGGACTAGCGGGAGGGCCGGGTGAGCAGTACTTC. The full variable domain, with the rest looked up from reference TRBV13 and TRBJ2-7, is AAGVIQSPRHLIKEKRETATLKCYPIPRHDTVYWYQQGPGQDPQFLISFYEKMQSDKGSIPDRFSAQQFSDYHSELNMSSLELGDSALYFCASRLGLAGGPGEQYFGPGTRLTVT.

The V and J genes are TRBV6-5 and TRBJ2-1, with 7 bases lining up with TRBD1. From germline, CDR1 is MNHEY and CDR2 SVGAGI. The CDR3 extends over 16 amino acids. V was clipped by 4 bases and J by 6 bases; unmatched bases: 12. CDR3 loop: CASSSRSLTGPNEQFF. The CDR3, as DNA: TGTGCCAGCAGTTCCCGATCCCTGACAGGGCCCAATGAGCAGTTCTTC.

The chain links TRBV19 to TRBJ2-7, with 7 bases aligning to TRBD1. J was trimmed by 0 bases and V by 6 bases; bases with no gene match: 8. The CDR3 length is 15 residues. Germline lookup yields CDR1 LNHDA and CDR2 SQIVND (reference sequence). For the CDR3, the DNA is TGTGCCAGTAGCTACCAGGGGGACCCCTCCTACGAGCAGTACTTC. Its protein product is CASSYQGDPSYEQYF.

This chain joins TRBV9 and TRBJ2-1; 8 nucleotides line up with TRBD1. Unmatched junction bases numbered 10, after V lost 4 bases and J lost 4 bases. This CDR3 is built from 16 residues. The germline gives CDR1 SGDLS, CDR2 YYNGEE. The CDR3: CASSHSRQGRYNEQFF. In DNA form, the CDR3 reads TGTGCCAGCAGCCATTCCCGACAGGGGAGGTACAATGAGCAGTTCTTC.

The chain uses TRBV6-6 and TRBJ2-3; 8 bases fit TRBD2. Germline CDR1 reads MNHNY; CDR2 reads SVGAGI (reference sequence). V gave up 6 bases and J gave up 6 bases; unmatched junction bases: 11. The CDR3 sequence is 15 residues long. This CDR3 is CASSPGGGGKDTQYF. The CDR3 region has the DNA TGTGCCAGCAGCCCGGGAGGGGGGGGAAAGGATACGCAGTATTTT.

The rearrangement joins TRBV2 to TRBJ1-3; D is perhaps TRBD1 (5 bases). The V end lost 8 bases, the J end lost 1 base, and 12 bases lay between the germline ends. The CDR3 consists of 14 residues. Germline V gene data show CDR1 as SNHLY and CDR2 as FYNNEI. The CDR3 sequence: CASAQGLSGNTIYF. The CDR3 region has the DNA TGTGCCAGCGCGCAGGGCTTGTCTGGAAACACCATATATTTT.

The V gene is TRBV12-3 or TRBV12-4, the J gene TRBJ1-2; tentatively, D is TRBD1 (5 bases). There are 12 residues in the CDR3. Trimming stripped 4 bases from V and 4 bases from J, with 7 bases between. CDR3 coding DNA: TGTGCCAGCAGTTCAGGGTCCTATGGCTACACCTTC. Amino acids: CASSSGSYGYTF.

This chain joins TRBV28 and TRBJ2-7; TRBD2 might be the D (7 bases). Germline-derived CDR1 and CDR2 are MDHEN and SYDVKM. Trimming took 3 bases from V and 6 from J, leaving 18 bases between them. CDR3 length: 15 amino acids. The CDR3 DNA sequence: TGTGCCAGCAGTTTCGCGGGGGCGCGGGTGGCCGAGCAGTACTTC. Its protein is CASSFAGARVAEQYF.